This T cell receptor beta chain was retrieved from a study of cytomegalovirus exposure and HLA in healthy donors. Study-level findings and limits: Fewer N-insertions (relative to the roughly 630-donor mean) were reportedly seen in an Asian-associated ancestry cluster in a later analysis.

Comment on this clone: Its antigen is not identified.

Use of 60 Vbeta and 13 Jbeta primers characterized the PCR. Sequencing was performed with immunoSEQ multiplex PCR; in TCRdb, only in-frame clones are kept and a portion is missing. Of around 110,000 clones in the sample, around 80% were seen once. This CDR3 contains 15 residues. Trimming shortened V by 7 bases and J by 5 bases, and 18 bases separated the two germline ends. Per the germline V gene, CDR1 is MNHNS and CDR2 is SASEGT. The sequenced material came from PBMCs. The chain links TRBV6-1 to TRBJ1-5; perhaps TRBD1 as D (5 bases). The TCR comes from a man aged 25 to 40 in good health and CMV-seropositive. CDR3 DNA sequence: TGTGCCAGCAACGAAATCAGGGAGGCATATCAGCCCCAGCATTTT. Translation: CASNEIREAYQPQHF.